The source of this T cell receptor (beta chain) is a study of T-cell memory formation after mild COVID-19. Whole-study context: Most TCR clusters belonged to a single donor. Overall study findings and caveats: CD4+ clones that contracted lay mainly in CM and EM; CD8+ ones lay in EMRA. Pre-infection memory showed some responding clones, and this suggested that cross-reactive memory joined. Among clones peaking at day 37 in the second wave, SARS-CoV-2 specificity remained unconfirmed.

In TCRdb, the 5' RACE reads were re-called with MiXCR into one record per CDR3 protein. This sample has roughly 240,000 distinct CDR3 sequences, with 15% to 17% found just once. The CDR3 length is 15 residues. The germline V gene encodes CDR1 MGHRA and CDR2 YSYEKL. Trimming took 3 bases from V and 1 from J; bases not matched to a gene: 4. Comments on this clonotype: The antigen remains undetermined.

The chain has TRBV4-1 and TRBJ2-3; 7 bases are shared with TRBD2. The sequencing input was PBMCs or a T cell subset sorted from them (not recorded which). The TCR sequence derives from an adult woman who had mild COVID-19 (a few samples of this study predate the infection). Cell type and time point are not known. The CDR3 DNA is TGCGCCAGCAGCCACTACGGACTAGGCACAGATACGCAGTATTTT. This translates into CASSHYGLGTDTQYF.